This T cell receptor (beta chain) stems from a study of Ad26.COV2.S vaccination and SARS-CoV-2 variants. The CDR3 has 14 amino acids. Trimming pared 0 bases from V and 0 bases from J, leaving 7 bases between. Germline V gives CDR1 SGDLS, CDR2 YYNGEE. Data came from immunoSEQ multiplex PCR; TCRdb stores just in-frame clones and leaves some out. The repertoire holds about 680,000 clones, with 89% as singletons. Noted treatment: over 15 received Ad26.COV2.S at low or high dose, single or two shots; about 5 received placebo; per-sample allocation not given. Each sample was drawn 63 days after the first injection (of vaccine or placebo). Study outcomes and limitations: Those who received vaccine or placebo ended up with similar non-spike TCR breadth.

Comments on this clone: Its specificity is unknown.

The chain has TRBV9 and TRBJ2-7, with D perhaps matching TRBD2 (5 bases). The material was peripheral blood, obtained in a trial of Ad26.COV2.S vaccine versus placebo. The sequence was collected from a person between 18 and 65 years old who received the Ad26.COV2.S COVID-19 vaccine or a placebo. As DNA, the CDR3 is TGTGCCAGCAGCGTAGGTAGCGACTCCTACGAGCAGTACTTC. Translating it yields CASSVGSDSYEQYF.